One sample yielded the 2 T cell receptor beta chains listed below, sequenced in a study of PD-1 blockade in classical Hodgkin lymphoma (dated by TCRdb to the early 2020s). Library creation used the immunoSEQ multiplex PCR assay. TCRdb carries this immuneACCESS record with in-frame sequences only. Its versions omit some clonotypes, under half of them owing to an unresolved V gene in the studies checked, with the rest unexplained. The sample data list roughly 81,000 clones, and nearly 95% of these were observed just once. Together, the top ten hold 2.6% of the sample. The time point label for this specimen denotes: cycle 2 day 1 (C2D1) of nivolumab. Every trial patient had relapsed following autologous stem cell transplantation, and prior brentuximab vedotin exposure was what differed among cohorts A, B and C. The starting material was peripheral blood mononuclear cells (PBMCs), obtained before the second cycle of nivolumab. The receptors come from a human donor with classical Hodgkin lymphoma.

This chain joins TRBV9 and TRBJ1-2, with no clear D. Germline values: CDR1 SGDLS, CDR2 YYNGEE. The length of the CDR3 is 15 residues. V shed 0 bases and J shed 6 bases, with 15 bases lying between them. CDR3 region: CASSVAPRDRHGYTF. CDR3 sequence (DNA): TGTGCCAGCAGCGTAGCTCCCCGTGACCGACATGGCTACACCTTC.

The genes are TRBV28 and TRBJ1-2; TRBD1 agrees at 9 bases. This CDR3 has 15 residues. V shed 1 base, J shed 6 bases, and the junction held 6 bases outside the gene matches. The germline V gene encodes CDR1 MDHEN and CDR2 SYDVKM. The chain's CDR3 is CASSLSGTGFHGYTF. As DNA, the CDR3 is TGTGCCAGCAGTTTATCCGGGACAGGGTTCCATGGCTACACCTTC.